Listed below are T cell receptor beta chains from one sample, sequenced in a study of blood T cells in healthy people across ages. TCRdb ran MiXCR on the 5' RACE reads and lists one entry per CDR3 protein. The table records more than 700,000 distinct CDR3 sequences, 35% to 60% of them present only once. Sequenced input: blood. The receptors shown here come from an elderly man in good health. Both conserved end residues are part of each CDR3. A D gene is named only where the DNA matches it firmly. Clone size is given for some rows only: seen once, a few or many times, or a class if the clone is expanded.

>TRBV29-1|TRBJ2-7|NA|12|few
TGCAGCGTTGAACCCGGTAGCGGCGAGCAGTACTTC
CSVEPGSGEQYF
>TRBV5-1|TRBJ2-3|NA|15|few
TGCGCCAGCAGCGACATGCGGGGCAACACAGATACGCAGTATTTT
CASSDMRGNTDTQYF
>TRBV4-2|TRBJ2-7|TRBD1|17|once
TGTGCCAGCAGCCCCCCACCCAGGGACAGGGGGGACTACGAGCAGTACTTC
CASSPPPRDRGDYEQYF
>TRBV15|TRBJ2-1|TRBD2|16|many
TGTGCCACCAGCAGCCTACGGGAGGGCCGGGGCAATGAGCAGTTCTTC
CATSSLREGRGNEQFF
>TRBV30|TRBJ2-1|TRBD1|15|NA
TGTGCCTGGAGTAGGGGACAGCGACAATACAATGAGCAGTTCTTC
CAWSRGQRQYNEQFF
>TRBV7-3|TRBJ2-3|NA|13|few
TGTGCCAGCGCCGTTGTCAGCACAGATACGCAGTATTTT
CASAVVSTDTQYF
>TRBV5-6|TRBJ2-1|TRBD1|14|NA
TGTGCCAGCAGCCTGGGACAGGCATACAGTGAGCAGTTCTTC
CASSLGQAYSEQFF
>TRBV20-1|TRBJ2-1|NA|15|NA
TGCAGTGCTAGAGATACTATCGGAGGCTACAATGAGCAGTTCTTC
CSARDTIGGYNEQFF
>TRBV7-2|TRBJ1-4|NA|15|NA
TGTGCCAGCAGCTTAGTAGGACAGTCCAGTGAAAAACTGTTTTTT
CASSLVGQSSEKLFF
>TRBV7-3|TRBJ2-7|NA|13|NA
TGTGCCAGTGGGACCGGTGTGGACAACGAGCAGTACTTC
CASGTGVDNEQYF
>TRBV7-8|TRBJ2-7|TRBD1|15|few
TGTGCCAGCGCTCAGAGGACAGGACCGAACTACGAGCAGTACTTC
CASAQRTGPNYEQYF
>TRBV11-3|TRBJ1-1|NA|13|NA
TGTGCCAGCAGCTTAGATCGGAGCACTGAAGCTTTCTTT
CASSLDRSTEAFF
>TRBV6-1|TRBJ2-5|TRBD1|15|few
TGTGCCAGCAGTGAACCGGGGACAGACCAAGAGACCCAGTACTTC
CASSEPGTDQETQYF
>TRBV6-5|TRBJ1-1|NA|14|NA
TGTGCCAGCAGACCTCAGGGGAGGAACACTGAAGCTTTCTTT
CASRPQGRNTEAFF
>TRBV20-1|TRBJ2-1|NA|15|NA
TGCAGTGCTAGAGGTCCGGTAAGCTCCTACAATGAGCAGTTCTTC
CSARGPVSSYNEQFF
>TRBV11-2|TRBJ2-3|NA|15|NA
TGTGCCAGCAGCTTAGCTGACATTCGAGCAGATACGCAGTATTTT
CASSLADIRADTQYF
>TRBV7-2|TRBJ2-5|NA|15|many
TGTGCCAGCAGCAAGAACCAGGGTTCTCAAGAGACCCAGTACTTC
CASSKNQGSQETQYF
>TRBV7-9|TRBJ2-7|NA|13|once
TGTGCCAGCAGCGACACTCCAAGCTACGAGCAGTACTTC
CASSDTPSYEQYF
>TRBV2|TRBJ2-7|TRBD2|14|NA
TGTGCCAGCCAAATAGCGGGTGCTTACAATGAGCAGTACTTC
CASQIAGAYNEQYF
>TRBV10-3|TRBJ2-6|NA|14|NA
TGTGCCATTAGAAGGGACTCTGGGGCCAACGTCCTGACTTTC
CAIRRDSGANVLTF
>TRBV24-1|TRBJ2-1|TRBD2|14|NA
TGTGCCACCAGTGGTCGGCTAGCGGACAATGAGCAGTTCTTC
CATSGRLADNEQFF
>TRBV10-3|TRBJ2-1|TRBD2|13|many
TGTGCCATCCGCAGACTAGCGGACAATGAGCAGTTCTTC
CAIRRLADNEQFF
>TRBV28|TRBJ2-1|NA|13|NA
TGTGCCAGCAGGAGGGCGGTGTACAATGAGCAGTTCTTC
CASRRAVYNEQFF
>TRBV7-8|TRBJ2-1|TRBD2|20|NA
TGTGCCAGCAGCTTAGTAGAGCCGGAACTAGCGGGTGACATCTACAATGAGCTGTTCTTC
CASSLVEPELAGDIYNELFF
>TRBV20-1|TRBJ2-3|TRBD1|17|once
TGCAGTGCGACGCCGACCTGGGGGACAGGGAGCACAGATACGCAGTATTTT
CSATPTWGTGSTDTQYF
>TRBV6-5|TRBJ2-1|NA|12|NA
TGTGCCAGCACCGGACTTCGGAATGAGCAGTTCTTC
CASTGLRNEQFF
>TRBV27|TRBJ1-5|TRBD1|16|NA
TGTGCCAGCAGTTTCCGACCGGGACAGGGAAATCAGCCCCAGCATTTT
CASSFRPGQGNQPQHF
>TRBV20-1|TRBJ2-5|NA|12|NA
TGCAGTGCCGACAGAGCCCAAGAGACCCAGTACTTC
CSADRAQETQYF
>TRBV12-3/TRBV12-4|TRBJ1-6|NA|14|NA
TGTGCCAGCGGGGCCACAGCAGGTGATTCACCCCTCCACTTT
CASGATAGDSPLHF
>TRBV25-1|TRBJ1-4|TRBD1|15|NA
TGTGCCAGCAGTGATTGGACAGGGGGAAATGAAAAACTGTTTTTT
CASSDWTGGNEKLFF
>TRBV20-1|TRBJ2-5|NA|15|NA
TGCAGTGCTAGAGACCCCGGGGCGGGGCGTGAGACCCAGTACTTC
CSARDPGAGRETQYF
>TRBV5-1|TRBJ1-5|NA|15|NA
TGCGCCAGCAGTGAAGAAAGGGGTCCGGGTCAGCCCCAGCATTTT
CASSEERGPGQPQHF
>TRBV3-1|TRBJ1-2|NA|15|NA
TGTGCCAGCAGCCAAGATGGGGGAAGGGGCGATGGCTACACCTTC
CASSQDGGRGDGYTF
>TRBV6-5|TRBJ1-2|NA|15|NA
TGTGCCAGCAGTACCCGATTGTCTACAGTCGGCGGCTACACCTTC
CASSTRLSTVGGYTF
>TRBV29-1|TRBJ2-3|NA|12|many
TGCAGCGTTGACCCCTACACAGATACGCAGTATTTT
CSVDPYTDTQYF
>TRBV12-3/TRBV12-4|TRBJ2-1|TRBD2|15|many
TGTGCCAGCAGTTTAGGGGCTAGCGGGGACAATGAGCAGTTCTTC
CASSLGASGDNEQFF
>TRBV12-3/TRBV12-4|TRBJ2-3|NA|16|few
TGTGCCAGCAGTTTCAGGCTAGCCTCCCGTACAGATACGCAGTATTTT
CASSFRLASRTDTQYF
>TRBV10-3|TRBJ1-1|NA|15|NA
TGTGCCATCAATATTCCGGACAGCCCAAACACTGAAGCTTTCTTT
CAINIPDSPNTEAFF
>TRBV6-5|TRBJ1-1|TRBD1|13|NA
TGTGCCAGCGGGGAACGGACAGGGACTGAAGCTTTCTTT
CASGERTGTEAFF
>TRBV7-2|TRBJ2-1|NA|13|NA
TGTGCCAGCAGCCCTTGGACAGAGAGGGAGCAGTTCTTC
CASSPWTEREQFF
>TRBV27|TRBJ2-1|NA|11|NA
TGTGCCGAAGCGGAGGAAAATGAGCAGTTCTTC
CAEAEENEQFF